This T cell receptor beta chain was found in a study of T cell repertoires in cytomegalovirus infection (dated by TCRdb to the late 2010s). Some background on the complete study: Donor HLA type was relevant to the analysis, because carriage of CMV infection together with the matching HLA type was indicated by public TCR beta signatures.

This clonotype appeared many times. Its antigen is unknown. There are no base qualities to consult, and no much larger clone falls within one base. The research as a whole found: In the ex vivo response, HLA-C-restricted CMV-specific TCR beta clonotypes were dominant, and in two of eight donors the single most frequent clonotype came from this HLA-C-restricted group. Cumulative frequency of public TCR beta family members discriminated carriers of CMV infection plus the relevant HLA type in this cohort and an independent approximately 370-donor cohort.

Per the germline V gene, SGHTA is the CDR1 and FQGTGA is the CDR2. The CDR3, cysteine through phenylalanine, is 17 amino acids long. Only CDR3 DNA remains: 51 bases, in frame from the first base. Clipping removes 4 bases from V and 8 bases from J, with 17 as the unmatched junction base count. The run used an Illumina HiSeq 1500. TCRdb reran the public reads through fastp at Q25 and MiXCR, keeping productive beta chains. Each CDR3 protein gets just one entry, which takes the most common genes and DNA from the rows behind it. For this sample the table gives under 350,000 distinct CDR3 sequences, of which more than 9% were detected only once. Of the sample, roughly 4% is held by the ten largest clones.

The chain is encoded by TRBV7-3 joined to TRBJ1-5; 7 of the junction bases match TRBD1. This TCR was sampled from a human donor in good health (CMV status not recorded). Some clones in this sample may be carry-over from other donors' samples. Source material: PBMCs. The DNA sequence reads TGTGCCAGCAGCTCCCTACGTACAACAGGGGATGAAGAGCCCCAGCATTTT. It codes for CASSSLRTTGDEEPQHF.